The entry below gives a single T cell receptor (beta chain) sequence along with its context. The CDR3 spans 15 residues. V was shortened by 7 bases and J by 2 bases, with 18 bases between the two germline ends. Germline V gene sequence: CDR1 SGHRS, CDR2 YFSETQ. The table came from immunoSEQ multiplex PCR; TCRdb's copy has only in-frame clones and leaves some out. Seen here are approximately 340,000 clones, roughly 71% observed once, and the top ten hold roughly 6.7%. The data are from a study of cytotoxic CD8 clonotypes in ibrutinib-treated CLL. This chain uses TRBV5-1 with TRBJ1-2; D is perhaps TRBD1 (6 bases). Material: PBMCs, obtained after 36 months of ibrutinib treatment. The TCR was taken from a human donor with chronic lymphocytic leukemia. CDR3 residues: CASRFGTGYNYGYTF. The CDR3 coding sequence is TGCGCCAGCCGTTTCGGCACAGGGTACAACTATGGCTACACCTTC.